The rows below give T cell receptor beta chains drawn from one sample of a study of T cells in Graves' hyperthyroidism and ophthalmopathy. One entry per CDR3 protein, called by TCRdb with MiXCR from the multiplex PCR reads. Of 500,000 to 650,000 distinct CDR3 sequences in the sample, over 15% were seen once. Sequenced: blood. Source of these receptors: a young woman with Graves' ophthalmopathy. The CDR3 runs from the conserved cysteine through the conserved F or W. D genes are given only for firm matches. Clone size is shown for a subset of rows, as once, few, many or a class of expanded clone.

v_gene	j_gene	d_gene	abundance	CDR3aa	CDR3nt
TRBV10-1	TRBJ2-7	TRBD2	many	CASSESGSGGYEQYF	TGCGCCAGCAGTGAGTCGGGTAGCGGGGGGTACGAGCAGTACTTC
TRBV5-6	TRBJ2-7	.	.	CASSLIQRAYEQYF	TGTGCCAGCAGCTTGATCCAGCGGGCCTACGAGCAGTACTTC
TRBV6-1	TRBJ2-3	.	many	CASRLFRLGDTQYF	TGTGCCAGCAGACTATTCCGACTGGGGGATACGCAGTATTTT
TRBV20-1	TRBJ2-3	TRBD2	many	CSARDPTSLDTQYF	TGCAGTGCTAGAGATCCGACTAGCTTAGATACGCAGTATTTT
TRBV7-8	TRBJ2-7	TRBD2	.	CASSPRPAGTYEQYF	TGTGCCAGCAGCCCACGACCAGCGGGAACCTACGAGCAGTACTTC
TRBV28	TRBJ2-7	TRBD2	many	CASSPRLAGWGAEQYF	TGTGCCAGCAGTCCACGGCTAGCGGGATGGGGCGCCGAGCAGTACTTC
TRBV5-1	TRBJ2-3	TRBD1	.	CASSLTGEEADTQYF	TGCGCCAGCAGCTTAACAGGGGAAGAGGCAGATACGCAGTATTTT
TRBV20-1	TRBJ2-2	TRBD2	.	CSARARLADTGELFF	TGCAGTGCTAGGGCCCGACTAGCGGACACCGGGGAGCTGTTTTTT
TRBV20-1	TRBJ1-5	.	.	CSASDSGPTQPQHF	TGCAGTGCTAGTGATTCAGGGCCTACTCAGCCCCAGCATTTT
TRBV5-6	TRBJ1-1	.	many	CASSFGFTEAFF	TGTGCCAGCAGCTTTGGGTTCACTGAAGCTTTCTTT
TRBV30	TRBJ1-4	.	many	CAWSVTGWEEKLFF	TGTGCCTGGAGTGTAACCGGGTGGGAAGAAAAACTGTTTTTT
TRBV4-1	TRBJ2-1	.	.	CASSPETGWGEQFF	TGCGCCAGCAGCCCCGAGACAGGTTGGGGTGAGCAGTTCTTC
TRBV6-5	TRBJ1-1	.	many	CASSYRDTTEAFF	TGTGCCAGCAGTTACCGGGACACGACTGAAGCTTTCTTT
TRBV3-1	TRBJ2-7	TRBD1	many	CASSPLRGSVYEQYF	TGTGCCAGCAGCCCTCTCAGGGGGTCTGTCTACGAGCAGTACTTC
TRBV7-3	TRBJ2-1	TRBD2	many	CASSLGPAGIYNEQFF	TGTGCCAGCAGCTTAGGCCCAGCGGGAATTTACAATGAGCAGTTCTTC
TRBV20-1	TRBJ1-4	.	few	CSAIESTNEKLFF	TGCAGTGCTATCGAATCAACTAATGAAAAACTGTTTTTT
TRBV29-1	TRBJ2-2	.	few	CSVGRRGELFF	TGCAGCGTTGGACGACGCGGGGAGCTGTTTTTT
TRBV20-1	TRBJ2-5	TRBD2	many	CSAKTSGGHETQYF	TGCAGTGCCAAGACTAGCGGGGGACACGAGACCCAGTACTTC
TRBV2	TRBJ1-2	.	many	CASSEVSGRQGYTF	TGTGCCAGCAGTGAGGTTTCAGGGAGGCAAGGCTACACCTTC
TRBV27	TRBJ2-7	TRBD2	many	CASSLGLAGYYEQYF	TGTGCCAGCAGTTTGGGACTAGCGGGTTACTACGAGCAGTACTTC
TRBV5-8	TRBJ1-2	.	.	CASSLVAGPYGYGYTF	TGTGCCAGCAGCTTGGTAGCAGGGCCTTATGGCTATGGCTACACCTTC
TRBV19	TRBJ1-3	.	few	CASSPTGRFGNTIYF	TGTGCCAGTAGTCCTACAGGAAGGTTTGGAAACACCATATATTTT
TRBV12-3/TRBV12-4	TRBJ2-1	.	many	CASSLRRQNNEQFF	TGTGCCAGCAGTTTAAGGCGGCAGAACAATGAGCAGTTCTTC
TRBV11-2	TRBJ1-3	TRBD1	many	CASSLRGLSGNTIYF	TGTGCCAGCAGCTTAAGGGGGCTATCTGGAAACACCATATATTTT
TRBV7-9	TRBJ2-7	.	once	CASSLIDTYEQYF	TGTGCCAGCAGCTTAATAGATACCTACGAGCAGTACTTC
TRBV7-9	TRBJ1-1	.	few	CASSLTQLNTEAFF	TGTGCCAGCAGCTTAACACAGTTGAACACTGAAGCTTTCTTT